These T cell receptor beta chains were read from a single sample in a study of control samples from healthy donors and cancer patients. The repertoire was sequenced with immunoSEQ multiplex PCR; TCRdb's copy has only in-frame clones and lacks some. The table lists about 60,000 clones, roughly 85% of them singletons. Sequenced material: blood. These receptors originate from a man in his forties in good health. CDR3s include the opening cysteine and the closing phenylalanine or tryptophan. A D gene is named only where the DNA matches it firmly. For some rows the clone size is stated as once, few or many, or as a class when expanded; others skip it.

J	V	size	D	CDR3	DNA
TRBJ1-2	TRBV4-2	NA	TRBD1	CASSQDLESPDRGHGYTF	TGTGCCAGCAGCCAAGATTTAGAATCCCCGGACAGGGGGCATGGCTACACCTTC
TRBJ2-5	TRBV20-1	NA	NA	CSATTGGAGYF	TGCAGTGCTACCACCGGTGGGGCCGGGTACTTC
TRBJ1-2	TRBV2	NA	NA	CASQDGGGYTF	TGTGCCAGCCAAGACGGAGGTGGCTACACCTTC
TRBJ2-7	TRBV10-3	NA	TRBD1	CAISGGQGAYEQYF	TGTGCCATCAGTGGAGGGCAGGGGGCTTACGAGCAGTACTTC
TRBJ2-7	TRBV19	NA	TRBD2	CASSPRASGGYEQYF	TGTGCCAGTAGCCCCCGGGCTAGCGGGGGCTACGAGCAGTACTTC
TRBJ1-1	TRBV27	NA	NA	CASSLNTEAFF	TGTGCCAGCAGCCTGAACACTGAAGCTTTCTTT
TRBJ2-1	TRBV7-2	NA	NA	CASSQLLRNFNNEQFF	TGTGCCAGCAGCCAGTTATTGCGGAACTTTAATAATGAGCAGTTCTTC
TRBJ1-1	TRBV5-1	NA	NA	CASSLGYTGGKDTEAFF	TGCGCCAGCAGCTTGGGTTATACGGGGGGCAAAGACACTGAAGCTTTCTTT
TRBJ1-2	TRBV28	NA	NA	CASKEQGGSYGYTF	TGTGCCAGCAAGGAGCAGGGTGGCAGCTATGGCTACACCTTC
TRBJ1-2	TRBV11-2	NA	NA	CASSLAHSNYGYTF	TGTGCCAGCAGCTTAGCTCACAGTAACTATGGCTACACCTTC
TRBJ1-5	TRBV19	NA	TRBD1	CASSVNAGTGVNQPQHF	TGTGCCAGTAGTGTAAATGCCGGGACAGGGGTCAACCAGCCCCAGCATTTT
TRBJ1-2	TRBV7-2	NA	NA	CASSLEVGGYTF	TGTGCCAGCAGCTTAGAGGTGGGCGGCTACACCTTC
TRBJ2-5	TRBV18	NA	TRBD1	CASSPPSRGETQYF	TGTGCCAGCTCACCACCATCCAGGGGGGAGACCCAGTACTTC
TRBJ2-7	TRBV11-2	NA	TRBD2	CASSSRLAGASEQYF	TGTGCCAGCAGCTCCAGACTAGCGGGAGCAAGCGAGCAGTACTTC
TRBJ2-1	TRBV20-1	NA	TRBD2	CSASLGLAGPNEQFF	TGCAGTGCTAGTTTGGGGCTAGCGGGACCGAATGAGCAGTTCTTC
TRBJ2-3	TRBV7-9	NA	TRBD2	CASTLSGGATDTQYF	TGTGCCAGCACTCTTAGCGGGGGGGCGACAGATACGCAGTATTTT
TRBJ2-7	TRBV7-2	NA	NA	CASSLAGTGWYEQYF	TGTGCCAGCAGCTTAGCGGGAACAGGGTGGTACGAGCAGTACTTC
TRBJ2-2	TRBV11-2	once	TRBD2	CASSLGLAGNTGELFF	TGTGCCAGCAGCTTAGGACTAGCGGGGAACACCGGGGAGCTGTTTTTT
TRBJ2-7	TRBV19	NA	NA	CASSPLTSKYYEQYF	TGTGCCAGTAGCCCCCTGACTAGTAAATACTACGAGCAGTACTTC
TRBJ1-3	TRBV5-4	once	NA	CASSFGTQIGNTIYF	TGTGCCAGCAGCTTCGGGACACAGATTGGGAACACCATATATTTT
TRBJ2-2	TRBV6-5	NA	TRBD2	CASSYGLAGGHGELFF	TGTGCCAGTAGTTACGGTCTAGCGGGGGGGCACGGGGAGCTGTTTTTT
TRBJ2-7	TRBV11-3	few	TRBD1	CASSLDGQGDITYEQYF	TGTGCCAGCAGCTTAGACGGACAGGGGGACATAACCTACGAGCAGTACTTC
TRBJ2-5	TRBV5-5	NA	TRBD2	CASSLTSGRLQETQYF	TGTGCCAGCAGCCTTACTAGCGGGAGACTCCAAGAGACCCAGTACTTC
TRBJ2-4	TRBV3-1/TRBV3-2	NA	NA	CASSPIIARSKNIQYF	TGTGCCAGCAGCCCCATTATAGCTAGGTCCAAAAACATTCAGTACTTC
TRBJ1-4	TRBV7-9	NA	NA	CASSLGQGGEKLFF	TGTGCCAGCAGCTTAGGCCAGGGTGGAGAAAAACTGTTTTTT
TRBJ2-7	TRBV6-2/TRBV6-3	NA	NA	CASSYSRNYEQYF	TGTGCCAGCAGTTACTCGCGCAACTACGAGCAGTACTTC
TRBJ1-1	TRBV19	NA	TRBD1	CASSTRGTGVGPGTEAFF	TGTGCCAGTAGTACCCGCGGGACAGGGGTTGGACCGGGCACTGAAGCTTTCTTT
TRBJ1-5	TRBV4-2	NA	NA	CASSQDPRREQPQHF	TGTGCCAGCAGCCAAGACCCCCGACGGGAGCAGCCCCAGCATTTT
TRBJ2-3	TRBV2	NA	NA	CASSPRGAGWGTDTQYF	TGTGCCAGCAGCCCCCGAGGGGCGGGTTGGGGCACAGATACGCAGTATTTT
TRBJ1-3	TRBV3-1/TRBV3-2	NA	NA	CASSQNAGPGNTIYF	TGTGCCAGCAGCCAAAATGCGGGGCCTGGAAACACCATATATTTT
TRBJ2-1	TRBV7-2	NA	NA	CASSLPRELNEQFF	TGTGCCAGCAGCTTACCCAGGGAATTGAATGAGCAGTTCTTC
TRBJ2-1	TRBV6-2/TRBV6-3	NA	NA	CASSYSQGGAENEQFF	TGTGCCAGCAGTTACTCCCAGGGGGGCGCAGAGAATGAGCAGTTCTTC
TRBJ1-5	TRBV19	NA	TRBD1	CASSTGGGQPQHF	TGTGCCAGTAGTACAGGGGGAGGCCAGCCCCAGCATTTT
TRBJ1-1	TRBV30	NA	NA	CAWSVFVNTEAFF	TGTGCCTGGAGTGTATTTGTGAACACTGAAGCTTTCTTT
TRBJ2-3	TRBV19	NA	NA	CASSIIRERTDTQYF	TGTGCCAGTAGTATAATCAGGGAACGGACAGATACGCAGTATTTT
TRBJ1-4	TRBV5-1	NA	TRBD1	CASSFGQGLVEKLFF	TGCGCCAGCAGCTTCGGACAGGGACTCGTTGAAAAACTGTTTTTT
TRBJ1-2	TRBV4-3	NA	NA	CASSQAPWGYGYTF	TGCGCCAGCAGCCAAGCCCCCTGGGGCTATGGCTACACCTTC
TRBJ1-2	TRBV6-5	NA	TRBD1	CASSWDRGPYGYTF	TGTGCCAGCAGCTGGGACAGGGGGCCCTATGGCTACACCTTC
TRBJ1-1	TRBV2	once	NA	CASSGLTVNTEAFF	TGTGCCAGCAGTGGTCTCACGGTGAACACTGAAGCTTTCTTT
TRBJ2-2	TRBV11-2	NA	TRBD2	CASSLASGSANTGELFF	TGTGCCAGCAGCTTAGCTAGCGGGAGCGCGAACACCGGGGAGCTGTTTTTT
TRBJ1-5	TRBV6-1	once	NA	CASSETESRYNQPQHF	TGTGCCAGCAGTGAAACAGAATCGAGGTACAATCAGCCCCAGCATTTT
TRBJ1-5	TRBV6-2/TRBV6-3	once	NA	CASSYDSTISNQPQHF	TGTGCCAGCAGTTACGACAGTACGATTAGCAATCAGCCCCAGCATTTT
TRBJ2-1	TRBV19	NA	TRBD2	CASTTPWTSGANEQFF	TGTGCCAGTACAACCCCCTGGACTAGCGGGGCCAATGAGCAGTTCTTC